These 32 T cell receptor beta chains share one sample of origin, sequenced in a study of cytomegalovirus exposure and HLA in healthy donors. Method: immunoSEQ multiplex PCR; TCRdb's copy keeps in-frame clones and lacks some. The repertoire holds some 120,000 clones, with 94% as singletons. Material: PBMCs. All receptors come from a woman between 18 and 30 years old in good health and CMV-seronegative.

The V gene is TRBV4-2, the J gene TRBJ1-1; D remains ambiguous. The germline V gene has CDR1 LGHNA and CDR2 YNFKEQ. The CDR3 contains 14 residues. Deletions cut 1 base from V and 0 bases from J, with 6 bases between. DNA for the CDR3: TGTGCCAGCAGCCAAGTCCCTATGAACACTGAAGCTTTCTTT. Encoded protein: CASSQVPMNTEAFF.

V is TRBV7-9 and J is TRBJ1-1; D gene ambiguous. The CDR3 has 14 residues. V lost 1 base to trimming and J lost 2 bases, with 8 bases between them. Germline-derived CDR1 and CDR2 are SEHNR and FQNEAQ (reference sequence). DNA for the CDR3: TGTGCCAGCAGCTTAGAAAACAGAAACACTGAAGCTTTCTTT. Its protein product is CASSLENRNTEAFF.

The chain uses TRBV14 and TRBJ2-7; 13 bases are shared with TRBD2. Germline V gives CDR1 SGHDN, CDR2 FVKESK. The CDR3 has 21 amino acids. Trimming took 0 bases from V and 3 from J; bases not matched to a gene: 17. The CDR3 loop reads CASSQDYFVRTSGSYFYEQYF. The CDR3 coding sequence is TGTGCCAGCAGCCAAGATTATTTCGTCCGGACTAGCGGGAGTTACTTCTACGAGCAGTACTTC.

DNA for the CDR3: TGTGCCAGCAGCTTGAAACAGCAAGAGACCCAGTACTTC. Protein: CASSLKQQETQYF. The rearrangement uses TRBV5-4 and TRBJ2-5; D not resolved. Germline V CDR1 and CDR2: SGHNT, YYREEE (reference sequence). Between the trimmed V and J ends, which lost 1 base and 2 bases, there was a span of 6 bases. The CDR3 length is 13 residues.

This rearrangement joins TRBV6-6 to TRBJ1-3; TRBD1 might be the D (6 bases). Germline loops: CDR1 MNHNY, CDR2 SVGAGI (reference sequence). This CDR3 contains 15 residues. V shed 8 bases and J shed 0 bases, with 14 bases lying between them. The CDR3 region has the DNA TGTGCCAGCGGCCCAACAGGGTCCTCTGGAAACACCATATATTTT. Translated: CASGPTGSSGNTIYF.

V gene TRBV5-1 combines with J gene TRBJ2-3; D perhaps matches TRBD2 (6 bases). V shed 7 bases and J shed 2 bases, with 17 bases lying between them. The CDR3 loop spans 15 amino acids. Germline-derived CDR1 and CDR2 are SGHRS and YFSETQ. The CDR3 loop is CASLSGEVDTDTQYF. CDR3 nucleotide sequence: TGCGCCAGCTTATCGGGGGAGGTCGACACAGATACGCAGTATTTT.

The rearrangement joins TRBV7-9 to TRBJ2-7, with D perhaps matching TRBD2 (5 bases). Germline V gene data show CDR1 as SEHNR and CDR2 as FQNEAQ (reference sequence). CDR3 length: 14 amino acids. Between the trimmed V and J ends, which lost 1 base and 2 bases, there was a span of 9 bases. This CDR3 is CASSLVEGTYEQYF. The CDR3 DNA reads TGTGCCAGCAGCTTAGTCGAGGGTACCTACGAGCAGTACTTC.

This chain uses TRBV30 with TRBJ1-4; no definite D call. The CDR3 spans 13 residues. Germline V CDR1 and CDR2: GTSNPN, SVGIG (reference sequence). Trimming shortened V by 4 bases and J by 5 bases, and 11 bases separated the two germline ends. The CDR3 nucleotides are TGTGCCTGGACCTCAGATAAAAATGAAAAACTGTTTTTT. Its translation: CAWTSDKNEKLFF.

The rearrangement uses TRBV6-6 and TRBJ2-1; D is possibly TRBD1 (5 bases). Trimming removed 2 bases at V and 7 bases at J, with 15 bases between. This CDR3 spans 15 amino acids. From germline, CDR1 is MNHNY and CDR2 SVGAGI (reference sequence). CDR3 coding DNA: TGTGCCAGCAGTTACCCCATACAGCAGGGTAATGAGCAGTTCTTC. Amino acid sequence: CASSYPIQQGNEQFF.

The chain uses TRBV28 and TRBJ1-2; 7 bases fit TRBD1. The germline gives CDR1 MDHEN, CDR2 SYDVKM. The junction had 6 bases not matched to a gene; V was cut back by 4 bases and J by 1 base. The CDR3 length is 15 residues. The CDR3 DNA follows: TGTGCCAGCAGTTCCCCCGGGACAGATAACTATGGCTACACCTTC. Translating it yields CASSSPGTDNYGYTF.

The chain is built from TRBV5-4 and TRBJ2-7; D might be TRBD2 (6 bases). Germline values: CDR1 SGHNT, CDR2 YYREEE (reference sequence). There are 11 residues in the CDR3. The V gene lost 4 bases and the J gene lost 7 bases, with 9 bases spanning the gap. The CDR3 here is CASSLGLEQYF. DNA for the CDR3: TGTGCCAGCAGCCTGGGACTGGAGCAGTACTTC.

The V and J genes are TRBV28 and TRBJ1-2; D possibly corresponds to TRBD1 (6 bases). The ends were cut back, 2 bases at V and 7 bases at J, with 8 bases in the middle. The CDR3 has 12 residues. Germline CDR1 is MDHEN and CDR2 is SYDVKM. The CDR3 DNA sequence: TGTGCCAGCAGTTTAGGGGGCGGTGGCTACACCTTC. This codes for CASSLGGGGYTF.

The chain combines TRBV5-6 with TRBJ2-1; D is unclear. This CDR3 region has 11 residues. Trimming removed 7 bases from V and 4 bases from J, with 6 bases in between. Germline V lookup: CDR1 SGHDT, CDR2 YYEEEE. As DNA, the CDR3 is TGTGCCAGCTCAAATTACAATGAGCAGTTCTTC. It is translated as CASSNYNEQFF.

This rearrangement joins TRBV11-2 to TRBJ2-2, with D possibly TRBD2 on 6 matching bases. The CDR3 covers 16 residues. Between the trimmed V and J ends, which lost 4 bases and 3 bases, there was a span of 15 bases. Germline V gives CDR1 SGHAT, CDR2 FQNNGV. The CDR3 sequence: CASSSSGGVDTGELFF. In DNA form, the CDR3 reads TGTGCCAGCAGCTCTTCAGGAGGGGTAGACACCGGGGAGCTGTTTTTT.

V gene TRBV6-1 combines with J gene TRBJ2-4, with TRBD2 identical over 7 bases. The germline CDR1 and CDR2 sequences are MNHNS and SASEGT. CDR3 length: 15 residues. V dropped 4 bases and J dropped 6; count of bases not matched to a gene: 9. The CDR3 loop is CASSANRGVGNIQYF. The CDR3 DNA reads TGTGCCAGCAGTGCTAACCGGGGGGTGGGAAACATTCAGTACTTC.

This chain uses TRBV11-2 with TRBJ2-7; D possibly corresponds to TRBD2 (5 bases). The V and J ends lost 4 bases and 2 bases respectively, with 15 bases between them. CDR1 is SGHAT, CDR2 FQNNGV, per germline. The CDR3 totals 15 residues. Here the CDR3 DNA reads TGTGCCAGCAGCTCCCTGCCGGGATTAGCCTACGAGCAGTACTTC. Protein: CASSSLPGLAYEQYF.

V is TRBV19 and J is TRBJ1-5, with D perhaps matching TRBD1 (5 bases). Germline CDR1 and CDR2: LNHDA and SQIVND (reference sequence). V lost 3 bases and J 0 bases, leaving 9 bases between the germline ends. CDR3 length: 15 amino acids. The CDR3 nucleotides read TGTGCCAGTAGTATGGGGCCGAATAGCAATCAGCCCCAGCATTTT. This translates into CASSMGPNSNQPQHF.

V and J are TRBV6-1 and TRBJ2-7, with D perhaps matching TRBD1 (5 bases). From germline, CDR1 is MNHNS and CDR2 SASEGT. The CDR3 consists of 13 residues. V was shortened by 10 bases and J by 2 bases, with 15 bases between the two germline ends. The CDR3 region is CATTVSGPYEQYF. CDR3 nucleotides: TGTGCCACGACAGTTTCGGGTCCCTACGAGCAGTACTTC.

V usage is TRBV25-1 and J usage is TRBJ2-3, with D possibly TRBD1 on 6 matching bases. Trimming pared 3 bases from V and 3 bases from J, leaving 10 bases between. The CDR3 consists of 14 residues. CDR1 MGHDK and CDR2 SYGVNS come from the germline V gene. The CDR3 loop reads CASSDRTGTDTQYF. DNA of the CDR3: TGTGCCAGCAGTGACCGAACAGGGACAGATACGCAGTATTTT.

This clone turned up a few times. This chain links TRBV5-1 with TRBJ2-7; tentative D call: TRBD2 (7 bases). The CDR3 is made up of 16 amino acids. The germline V gene encodes CDR1 SGHRS and CDR2 YFSETQ. V lost 0 bases and J 4 bases, leaving 17 bases between the germline ends. The CDR3 protein is CASSLARGPRGYEQYF. The CDR3 region has the DNA TGCGCCAGCAGCTTGGCGCGGGGGCCTCGAGGATACGAGCAGTACTTC.

This chain uses TRBV28 with TRBJ1-2, with no clear D. Germline CDR1 MDHEN, CDR2 SYDVKM. CDR3 size: 13 residues. With 3 bases removed from V and 4 bases from J, the gap between germline ends came to 9 bases. CDR3 coding DNA: TGTGCCAGCAGTTTTGGGCAGAGCTATGGCTACACCTTC. It encodes CASSFGQSYGYTF.

The chain couples TRBV30 to TRBJ1-5; D is perhaps TRBD1 (5 bases). CDR3 length: 13 residues. The V end was cut by 2 bases, the J end by 3 bases, with 8 bases between. Germline values: CDR1 GTSNPN, CDR2 SVGIG (reference sequence). The CDR3 DNA is TGTGCCTGGAGTTACAGGATCAATCAGCCCCAGCATTTT. This encodes CAWSYRINQPQHF.

J is TRBJ2-7 and V is TRBV20-1; D possibly corresponds to TRBD2 (5 bases). Per the germline V gene, CDR1 is DFQATT and CDR2 is SNEGSKA (reference sequence). The CDR3 is 10 amino acids. V was shortened by 3 bases and J by 7 bases, with 7 bases between the two germline ends. The DNA for the CDR3 is TGCAGTGCTAGTAGGAGGGAGCAGTACTTC. This gives the protein CSASRREQYF.

This clone is a singleton in its sample. The V and J genes are TRBV7-9 and TRBJ2-5; no reliable D call. Trimming left V 3 bases short and J 1 base short, with 6 bases between. The length of the CDR3 is 13 residues. Looked up from germline, CDR1 is SEHNR and CDR2 is FQNEAQ (reference sequence). CDR3 DNA: TGTGCCAGCAGCTTTACAAGCCAAGAGACCCAGTACTTC. As protein: CASSFTSQETQYF.

In its sample, this clone was seen once. The V call is TRBV18, the J call TRBJ1-5; 9 nucleotides agree with TRBD1. The germline gives CDR1 KGHSH, CDR2 LQKENI. The junction had 4 bases not matched to a gene; V was cut back by 1 base and J by 0 bases. The CDR3 is 17 amino acids. Here the CDR3 reads CASSPRGQGHSNQPQHF. CDR3 nucleotides: TGTGCCAGCTCACCACGGGGACAGGGCCATAGCAATCAGCCCCAGCATTTT.

The rearrangement uses TRBV6-5 and TRBJ2-1; 8 positions agree with TRBD2. Germline CDR1 reads MNHEY; CDR2 reads SVGAGI. V was clipped by 4 bases and J by 7 bases; unmatched bases: 6. CDR3 length equals 14 residues. The CDR3 here is CASSSTSGRNEQFF. The CDR3 DNA is TGTGCCAGCAGTTCAACTAGCGGCCGGAATGAGCAGTTCTTC.

The genes are TRBV11-2 and TRBJ1-2; weak D call: TRBD1 (5 bases). Deletions cut 2 bases from V and 3 bases from J, with 10 bases between. The germline gives CDR1 SGHAT, CDR2 FQNNGV. The CDR3 sequence is 14 residues long. CDR3 protein: CASSLPGSDYGYTF. The CDR3 DNA follows: TGTGCCAGCAGCTTACCAGGGTCCGACTATGGCTACACCTTC.

This clone was picked up one time. This chain links TRBV14 with TRBJ1-2; D unclear. V shed 8 bases and J shed 3 bases, with 13 bases lying between them. The CDR3 has 13 amino acids. The germline V gene encodes CDR1 SGHDN and CDR2 FVKESK. The CDR3 region is CASRSNMDYGYTF. In nucleotides, the CDR3 is TGTGCCAGCCGTTCTAATATGGACTATGGCTACACCTTC.

The chain employs TRBV5-4 and TRBJ1-4; the match to TRBD1 covers 9 bases. This CDR3 is built from 16 residues. Germline loops: CDR1 SGHNT, CDR2 YYREEE (reference sequence). After removal of 3 bases from V and 5 bases from J, the junction contained 8 bases not matched to a gene. The CDR3 is CASSWGGTGLNEKLFF. CDR3 in DNA: TGTGCCAGCAGCTGGGGGGGGACAGGGCTAAATGAAAAACTGTTTTTT.

The chain recombines TRBV25-1 with TRBJ2-3, with 7 bases aligning to TRBD2. Germline CDR1 reads MGHDK; CDR2 reads SYGVNS. After removal of 6 bases from V and 2 bases from J, the junction contained 5 bases not matched to a gene. This CDR3 comprises 14 residues. The CDR3 sequence is CASSPSGYTDTQYF. Here the CDR3 DNA reads TGTGCCAGCAGCCCTAGCGGATACACAGATACGCAGTATTTT.

This chain links TRBV7-9 with TRBJ2-3, with 7 bases fitting TRBD1. From germline, CDR1 is SEHNR and CDR2 FQNEAQ (reference sequence). There are 14 residues in the CDR3. With V trimmed by 2 bases and J by 6 bases, 5 bases remained unmatched. CDR3 region: CASSLRGPGDTQYF. The DNA of the CDR3 is TGTGCCAGCAGCTTAAGGGGGCCTGGGGATACGCAGTATTTT.

The rearrangement joins TRBV19 to TRBJ2-3; D is perhaps TRBD1 (6 bases). The CDR3 is made up of 14 amino acids. The germline CDR1 and CDR2 sequences are LNHDA and SQIVND (reference sequence). The V gene lost 0 bases and the J gene lost 6 bases, with 10 bases spanning the gap. Here the CDR3 DNA reads TGTGCCAGTAGTATAGACAGGGGCCGGGATACGCAGTATTTT. Translating it yields CASSIDRGRDTQYF.